The 4 T cell receptor beta chains reported below all come from one sample, sequenced in a study of CD8+ T cells in alopecia areata. Once RNA had been extracted, it was reverse transcribed into cDNA to act as the sequencing template. The data were produced by immunoSEQ multiplex PCR, yet TCRdb's version contains in-frame clones alone and is incomplete. The sample yields over 150,000 clones, approximately 55% seen once. The treatment is: oral pan-JAK inhibitor, 5-10 mg twice daily. This specimen was CD8+ T cells sorted from blood, taken at week 24, from a patient treated with tofacitinib. Receptors originate from a human donor with alopecia areata.

This clone was counted a few times. The chain has TRBV4-3 and TRBJ1-1, with D perhaps matching TRBD1 (6 bases). This CDR3 comprises 13 residues. CDR1 and CDR2 from the germline V gene are LGHNA and YSLEER. Trimming took off 0 bases at V and 6 bases at J, with 8 bases between the two ends. The CDR3 is CASSQDRTAEAFF. CDR3 sequence (DNA): TGCGCCAGCAGCCAAGATCGGACAGCTGAAGCTTTCTTT.

The chain couples TRBV5-6 to TRBJ2-1; D gene unclear. Germline CDR1 reads SGHDT; CDR2 reads YYEEEE. CDR3 length: 17 amino acids. The V and J ends lost 0 bases and 3 bases respectively, with 16 bases between them. Here the CDR3 reads CASSLVVRRLNYNEQFF. The CDR3 DNA reads TGTGCCAGCAGCTTGGTCGTACGGCGTCTTAACTACAATGAGCAGTTCTTC.

There are a few counts of this clone. The chain combines TRBV7-8 with TRBJ2-3; 16 bases are shared with TRBD2. This CDR3 region has 18 residues. Germline CDR1 reads SGHVS; CDR2 reads FQNEAQ. Trimming at V came to 4 bases and at J to 2 bases, leaving 6 bases not matched to a gene. The CDR3 reads CASSSGLAGGRNTDTQYF. DNA of the CDR3: TGTGCCAGCAGCTCGGGACTAGCGGGGGGGCGCAACACAGATACGCAGTATTTT.

This chain links TRBV23-1 with TRBJ1-1; D not resolved. TRBV23-1 is assigned to the ORF class and has an uncertain function. V lost 8 bases to trimming and J lost 11 bases, with 6 bases between them. The CDR3 sequence is 8 residues long. The DNA of the CDR3 is TGCGCCAGCGGAGGGGCTTTCTTT. It yields the protein CASGGAFF.